These 14 T cell receptor beta chains originate from one sample sequenced in a study of T cells of healthy individuals. TCRdb called the 5' RACE reads again in MiXCR, with one record for every CDR3 protein. The data contain about 96,000 distinct CDR3 sequences, roughly a sixth of them singletons. These receptors originate from a human donor in good health.

The chain couples TRBV4-3 to TRBJ1-1; D is uncertain. The V gene's germline CDR1 is LGHNA and CDR2 YSLEER. Trimming removed 5 bases from V and 4 bases from J, with 11 bases in between. This CDR3 has 13 residues. CDR3 bases: TGCGCCAGCAGCTCCTTACGTGGCACTGAAGCTTTCTTT. This encodes CASSSLRGTEAFF.

The chain has TRBV5-1 and TRBJ1-5; no firm D call. Trimming removed 4 bases at V and 2 bases at J, with 13 bases between. Germline CDR1 reads SGHRS; CDR2 reads YFSETQ. This CDR3 spans 15 amino acids. CDR3 sequence (DNA): TGCGCCAGCAGCGCGGACGGGTTGGGCAATCAGCCCCAGCATTTT. Residues: CASSADGLGNQPQHF.

The CDR3 region has the DNA TGCGCCAGCAGCCCCCGGGACAGGGCATCCTATAATTCACCCCTCCACTTT. Its translation: CASSPRDRASYNSPLHF. This chain links TRBV5-1 with TRBJ1-6; TRBD1 matches at 9 bases. This CDR3 is 17 amino acids long. V was pared by 4 bases and J by 1 base, with 6 bases of the junction left unmatched. Germline V CDR1 and CDR2: SGHRS, YFSETQ.

The J gene is TRBJ2-7, the V gene TRBV4-1; D is ambiguous. Deletions cut 2 bases from V and 4 bases from J, with 9 bases between. The CDR3 has 13 residues. Germline V gene lookup returns CDR1 MGHRA and CDR2 YSYEKL. DNA of the CDR3: TGCGCCAGCAGCCAACCACACCTTTACGAGCAGTACTTC. Translating it yields CASSQPHLYEQYF.

The genes are TRBV28 and TRBJ2-7; 8 bases are a match to TRBD2. This CDR3 is built from 17 residues. With 6 bases clipped from V and 2 bases from J, the junction kept 15 bases outside the gene matches. Germline lookup yields CDR1 MDHEN and CDR2 SYDVKM. CDR3 amino acids: CASRSPGSGRRTYEQYF. For the CDR3, the DNA is TGTGCCAGCAGATCTCCAGGGAGCGGGAGAAGAACCTACGAGCAGTACTTC.

This clonotype showed up many times. J is TRBJ2-3 and V is TRBV5-6, with a weak D call TRBD2 (5 bases). Germline loops: CDR1 SGHDT, CDR2 YYEEEE. The length of the CDR3 is 13 residues. The V end was cut by 4 bases, the J end by 4 bases, with 10 bases between. CDR3: CASSPSGADTQYF. CDR3 sequence (DNA): TGTGCCAGCAGCCCTTCCGGGGCAGATACGCAGTATTTT.

The table lists this clonotype with many counts. The rearrangement links TRBV5-1 to TRBJ2-3; D is perhaps TRBD2 (6 bases). Trimming took 0 bases from V and 4 from J, leaving 12 bases between them. Per the germline V gene, CDR1 is SGHRS and CDR2 is YFSETQ. The CDR3 sequence is 15 residues long. Here the CDR3 DNA reads TGCGCCAGCAGCTTGGCCGGGACTGGAGCAGATACGCAGTATTTT. Its protein is CASSLAGTGADTQYF.

The rearrangement links TRBV20-1 to TRBJ2-7; 10 nucleotides match TRBD2. Germline V gene lookup returns CDR1 DFQATT and CDR2 SNEGSKA (reference sequence). The CDR3 runs 15 residues. V lost 1 base to trimming and J lost 2 bases; unmatched junction nucleotides: 5. CDR3 sequence reads: CSARAGTSATYEQYF. Written as DNA, the CDR3 is TGCAGTGCTAGAGCCGGGACTAGCGCAACCTACGAGCAGTACTTC.

This clonotype was picked up a small number of times. The chain uses TRBV5-6 and TRBJ2-6; D is ambiguous. V lost 0 bases and J lost 0, with 4 bases in between. This CDR3 has 15 residues. CDR1 is SGHDT, CDR2 YYEEEE, per germline. The DNA of the CDR3 is TGTGCCAGCAGCTTGGGGCTCTCTGGGGCCAACGTCCTGACTTTC. Translation gives CASSLGLSGANVLTF.

The V and J genes are TRBV4-3 and TRBJ2-1; no firm D call. This CDR3 spans 15 amino acids. Trimming stripped 1 base from V and 6 bases from J, with 13 bases between. Germline lookup yields CDR1 LGHNA and CDR2 YSLEER. The DNA of the CDR3 is TGCGCCAGCAGCCAAGTAGTCGGACCCTTCAATGAGCAGTTCTTC. Translation gives CASSQVVGPFNEQFF.

In DNA form, the CDR3 reads TGCAGTGCTAGAGACAGACAGGGGTCCTACAATGAGCAGTTCTTC. It translates to CSARDRQGSYNEQFF. The chain recombines TRBV20-1 with TRBJ2-1; TRBD1 agrees at 8 bases. Germline V gene sequence: CDR1 DFQATT, CDR2 SNEGSKA (reference sequence). The V segment lost 0 bases and the J segment 1 base; nucleotides outside the gene matches: 2. This CDR3 spans 15 amino acids.

The chain carries TRBV29-1 and TRBJ2-7, with a weak D call TRBD2 (5 bases). Germline values: CDR1 SQVTM, CDR2 ANQGSEA. This CDR3 has 12 residues. V was trimmed by 8 bases and J by 6 bases, leaving 17 bases between them. The CDR3 coding sequence is TGCAGCTCCCTGACTGGAGGTGGCGAGCAGTACTTC. This translates into CSSLTGGGEQYF.

The chain is built from TRBV20-1 and TRBJ2-5, with D perhaps TRBD2 (5 bases). Between the trimmed V and J ends, which lost 4 bases and 5 bases, there was a span of 14 bases. The germline gives CDR1 DFQATT, CDR2 SNEGSKA (reference sequence). The CDR3 contains 13 residues. CDR3 protein: CSAKPTGWETQYF. In nucleotides, the CDR3 is TGCAGTGCTAAGCCCACGGGGTGGGAGACCCAGTACTTC.

This clonotype was observed at least ten times. V gene TRBV5-1 combines with J gene TRBJ2-3; 14 nucleotides line up with TRBD2. Germline V lookup: CDR1 SGHRS, CDR2 YFSETQ. V lost 3 bases and J lost 3; bases outside the gene matches: 3. This CDR3 comprises 16 residues. This CDR3 reads CASSWGLAGDTDTQYF. The CDR3 DNA reads as TGCGCCAGCAGCTGGGGACTAGCGGGAGATACAGATACGCAGTATTTT.